This entry lists 2 T cell receptor beta chains sequenced from one sample in a study of blood T cell repertoires in COVID-19. Method: immunoSEQ multiplex PCR; TCRdb's copy keeps in-frame clones and lacks some. Of more than 50,000 clones listed, nearly 90% were seen once; the top ten hold about 5.3%. Sequenced input: peripheral blood. The receptors shown here come from a man aged 60 to 69 with active COVID-19.

The chain employs TRBV5-5 and TRBJ2-2; 7 bases match TRBD2. Germline lookup yields CDR1 SGHKS and CDR2 YYEKEE (reference sequence). After removal of 6 bases from V and 3 bases from J, the junction contained 8 bases not matched to a gene. This CDR3 contains 15 residues. CDR3 DNA sequence: TGTGCCAGCATCCAAAGGCTAGCGGACACCGGGGAGCTGTTTTTT. This translates into CASIQRLADTGELFF.

The genes are TRBV14 and TRBJ1-1; maybe TRBD1 (5 bases). V dropped 3 bases and J dropped 11 bases, with 13 bases sitting between them. The CDR3 consists of 12 residues. Germline assignment: CDR1 SGHDN and CDR2 FVKESK. The CDR3 reads CASSHPGVGAFF. CDR3 DNA: TGTGCCAGCAGCCACCCGGGGGTCGGGGCTTTCTTT.